This T cell receptor beta chain was captured in a study of technical replicates of blood from a handful of donors. The ends were cut back, 1 base at V and 0 bases at J, with 8 bases in the middle. The CDR3 totals 14 residues. From germline, CDR1 is SQVTM and CDR2 ANQGSEA. Only in-frame clones appear in the TCRdb table, and some are missing; sequencing was by immunoSEQ multiplex PCR. The sample contains 65,000 to 80,000 clones, around 93% of which appear only once. The sample was T cells isolated from PBMCs. The sequence derives from a human donor in good health. The J gene is TRBJ2-3, the V gene TRBV29-1, with D uncertain. The CDR3 DNA reads TGCAGCGTTGAAGTCACGGGTAGCACAGATACGCAGTATTTT. This codes for CSVEVTGSTDTQYF.